This T cell receptor beta chain appears in the sequencing data of a study of blood T cell repertoires in COVID-19. Data came from immunoSEQ multiplex PCR; TCRdb stores just in-frame clones and leaves some out. The sample has approximately 220,000 clones, around 84% seen once. The study recruited people aged roughly 18 to 100 years across roughly 23 US areas. Germline CDR1 and CDR2: SGDLS and YYNGEE. The CDR3 has 15 amino acids. Trimming cost V 3 bases and J 2 bases; bases outside gene matches: 4. The sequence derives from a man aged 35 to 55 who had recovered from COVID-19. The sequencing sample was made of PBMCs or T cells enriched from blood (not recorded which). This chain joins TRBV9 and TRBJ2-5, with TRBD2 matching over 10 bases. The CDR3 region is CASSGGLALQETQYF. The CDR3 bases are TGTGCCAGCAGCGGGGGACTAGCGTTGCAAGAGACCCAGTACTTC.